The 15 T cell receptor beta chains given below trace back to one sample, sequenced in a study of blood T cells in healthy people across ages. The authors ran a second PCR of roughly 6 to 11 cycles using a sample-barcoded 5' primer and a J-beta primer mix. Via MiXCR, TCRdb re-called the 5' RACE reads, giving one row per CDR3 protein. The data show about 780,000 distinct CDR3 sequences, more than 35% seen once. Material for sequencing was blood. All receptors derive from a man of 80 years or more in good health.

This clonotype turned up a few times. The chain uses TRBV20-1 and TRBJ2-5, with 8 bases aligning to TRBD1. This CDR3 spans 17 amino acids. Germline values: CDR1 DFQATT, CDR2 SNEGSKA (reference sequence). The V and J ends lost 0 bases and 8 bases, in that order; junction bases with no gene match: 17. The CDR3 DNA follows: TGCAGTGCTAGAGAGCTTATCGGGACAGGACTTTTCGGCACCCAGTACTTC. Protein: CSARELIGTGLFGTQYF.

The genes are TRBV4-2 and TRBJ2-7, with D possibly called TRBD1 or TRBD2 (5 bases each). The end of the DNA is better explained by TRBJ2-5, so the J call may be wrong. The CDR3 has 16 residues. Germline V CDR1 and CDR2: LGHNA, YNFKEQ. In nucleotides, the CDR3 is TGTGCCAGCAGCCGGGACCCCGGATTGTCAGAAGAGACCCAGTACTTC. Translated, it gives CASSRDPGLSEETQYF.

The V and J genes are TRBV12-3 or TRBV12-4 and TRBJ2-1, with a weak D call TRBD2 (6 bases). Between the trimmed V and J ends, which lost 4 bases and 6 bases, there was a span of 16 bases. This CDR3 has 15 amino acids. The CDR3 DNA reads TGTGCCAGCAGTTGGAGGGGTGATCATGCCAATGAGCAGTTCTTC. Translation gives CASSWRGDHANEQFF.

This chain uses TRBV5-1 with TRBJ2-5; D not resolved. Germline CDR1 is SGHRS and CDR2 is YFSETQ. The length of the CDR3 is 15 residues. V dropped 4 bases and J dropped 0 bases, with 13 bases sitting between them. The CDR3 bases are TGCGCCAGCAGCCGGCTGACTCGTCACCAAGAGACCCAGTACTTC. Translated: CASSRLTRHQETQYF.

The rearrangement uses TRBV7-2 and TRBJ2-7; 7 bases are a match to TRBD2. Germline CDR1 SGHTA, CDR2 FQGNSA. V lost 3 bases, J lost 0 bases, and 5 bases stayed unmatched. CDR3 size: 15 residues. CDR3 sequence (DNA): TGTGCCAGCAGCTTTAGCGGGCTGAGCTCCTACGAGCAGTACTTC. It is translated as CASSFSGLSSYEQYF.

This chain connects TRBV4-3 to TRBJ2-7; D ambiguous. This CDR3 is built from 14 residues. The V and J ends lost 1 base and 5 bases respectively, with 12 bases between them. Germline V gives CDR1 LGHNA, CDR2 YSLEER. CDR3 loop: CASSQVYGRDEQYF. As DNA, the CDR3 is TGCGCCAGCAGCCAAGTCTACGGTCGGGACGAGCAGTACTTC.

This clonotype was seen once. This sequence joins TRBV12-3 or TRBV12-4 and TRBJ2-1; 8 bases align to TRBD2. The CDR3 is made up of 16 amino acids. The V and J ends lost 6 bases and 2 bases, in that order; junction bases with no gene match: 9. The DNA of the CDR3 is TGTGCCAGCAGGGATCGGTCAGCGGGGGCCTACAATGAGCAGTTCTTC. The encoded protein is CASRDRSAGAYNEQFF.

This clonotype is a singleton in its sample. DNA for the CDR3: TGTGCCAGCAGTGGGGCCAAGACGAGCTCCTACGAGCAGTACTTC. It yields the protein CASSGAKTSSYEQYF. The gene calls are TRBV6-2 or TRBV6-3 and TRBJ2-7, with D possibly TRBD1 on 5 matching bases. The CDR3 totals 15 residues. V was pared by 5 bases and J by 0 bases, with 14 bases between. CDR1 MNHEY and CDR2 SVGEGT come from the germline V gene.

This chain connects TRBV16 to TRBJ1-1; D is perhaps TRBD1 (5 bases). The ends were cut back, 0 bases at V and 9 bases at J, with 14 bases in the middle. Germline CDR1 KGHSY, CDR2 FQNENV. This CDR3 is 14 amino acids long. The CDR3 loop is CASSQSWGPAQAFF. The CDR3 DNA sequence: TGTGCCAGCAGCCAATCGTGGGGACCCGCCCAAGCTTTCTTT.

The chain employs TRBV28 and TRBJ1-1, with D hard to call. The V and J ends lost 6 bases and 1 base respectively, with 15 bases between them. Per the germline V gene, CDR1 is MDHEN and CDR2 is SYDVKM. CDR3 length: 15 amino acids. This chain's CDR3 is CASRYAGEGNTEAFF. As DNA, the CDR3 is TGTGCCAGCAGATACGCCGGGGAGGGGAACACTGAAGCTTTCTTT.

The gene calls are TRBV4-1 and TRBJ1-6, with a weak D call TRBD1 (6 bases). V lost 6 bases and J lost 6, with 12 bases in between. The CDR3 is 14 residues long. Germline V lookup: CDR1 MGHRA, CDR2 YSYEKL. The CDR3 is CASRVQGVNSPLHF. As DNA, the CDR3 is TGCGCCAGCAGAGTACAGGGAGTTAATTCACCCCTCCACTTT.

This clonotype has a handful of counts. The chain carries TRBV7-3 and TRBJ2-1, with D perhaps TRBD2 (6 bases). With 3 bases removed from V and 9 bases from J, the gap between germline ends came to 12 bases. Germline V CDR1 and CDR2: SGHTA, FQGTGA. The CDR3 length is 13 residues. The CDR3, as DNA: TGTGCCAGCAGCTTCCCGGGAGTGAGTGAGCAGTTCTTC. Encoded protein: CASSFPGVSEQFF.

This chain links TRBV6-2 or TRBV6-3 with TRBJ2-1; D unclear. V shed 2 bases and J shed 3 bases, with 8 bases lying between them. The CDR3 is 14 residues long. Germline CDR1 MNHEY, CDR2 SVGEGT. In DNA form, the CDR3 reads TGTGCCAGCAGTTACCCGGCAAACTACAATGAGCAGTTCTTC. This gives the protein CASSYPANYNEQFF.

The rearrangement joins TRBV7-8 to TRBJ2-7; perhaps TRBD2 as D (6 bases). The CDR3 runs 14 residues. Germline CDR1 and CDR2: SGHVS and FQNEAQ. The germline V and J ends were trimmed by 4 bases and 2 bases, with 12 bases remaining between them. CDR3 sequence (DNA): TGTGCCAGCAGCTCGAGGGAGGCCCCCTACGAGCAGTACTTC. Translated: CASSSREAPYEQYF.

Regarding this clonotype: A clone one base away is much larger, so this may be a read error. V gene TRBV7-2 combines with J gene TRBJ2-7; 7 bases map to TRBD2. The germline V gene encodes CDR1 SGHTA and CDR2 FQGNSA. The CDR3 runs to 15 residues. The CDR3 coding sequence is TGTGCCGGCAGCTTAAGCGGGATGAGCTCCTACGAGCAGTACTTC. It specifies CAGSLSGMSSYEQYF.